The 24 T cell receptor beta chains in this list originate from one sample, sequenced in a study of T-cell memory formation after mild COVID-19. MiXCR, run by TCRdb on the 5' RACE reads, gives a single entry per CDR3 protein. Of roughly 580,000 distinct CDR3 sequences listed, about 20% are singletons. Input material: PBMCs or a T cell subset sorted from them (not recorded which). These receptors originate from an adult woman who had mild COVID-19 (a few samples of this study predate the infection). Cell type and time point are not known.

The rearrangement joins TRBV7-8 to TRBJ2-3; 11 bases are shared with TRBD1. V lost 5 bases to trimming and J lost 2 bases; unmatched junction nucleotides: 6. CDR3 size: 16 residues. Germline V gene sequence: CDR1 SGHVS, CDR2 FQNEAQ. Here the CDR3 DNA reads TGTGCCAGCAGCAAGAGGGACAGGGGGTCCACAGATACGCAGTATTTT. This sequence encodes CASSKRDRGSTDTQYF.

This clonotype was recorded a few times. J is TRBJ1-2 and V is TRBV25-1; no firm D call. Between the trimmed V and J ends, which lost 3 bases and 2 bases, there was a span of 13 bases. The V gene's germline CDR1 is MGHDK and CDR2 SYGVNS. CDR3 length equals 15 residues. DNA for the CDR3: TGTGCCAGCAGTGAGGGCCTTTGGCCCAACTATGGCTACACCTTC. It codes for CASSEGLWPNYGYTF.

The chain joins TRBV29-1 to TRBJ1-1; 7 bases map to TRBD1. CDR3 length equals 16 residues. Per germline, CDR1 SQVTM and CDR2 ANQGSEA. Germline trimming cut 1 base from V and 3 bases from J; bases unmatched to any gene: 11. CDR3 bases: TGCAGCGTTGAAGCCCCGACCACAGGGGTTTACACTGAAGCTTTCTTT. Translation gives CSVEAPTTGVYTEAFF.

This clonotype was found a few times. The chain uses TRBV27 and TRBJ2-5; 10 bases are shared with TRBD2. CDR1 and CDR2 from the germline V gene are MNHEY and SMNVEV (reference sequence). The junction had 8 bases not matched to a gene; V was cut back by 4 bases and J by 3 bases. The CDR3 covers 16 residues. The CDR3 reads CASSYSATSGEETQYF. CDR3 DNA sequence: TGTGCCAGCAGTTACTCCGCTACTAGCGGGGAAGAGACCCAGTACTTC.

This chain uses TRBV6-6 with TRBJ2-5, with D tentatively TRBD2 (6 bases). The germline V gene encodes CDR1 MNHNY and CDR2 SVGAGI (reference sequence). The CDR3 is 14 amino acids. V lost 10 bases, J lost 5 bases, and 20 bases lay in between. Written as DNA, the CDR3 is TGTGCCACCCTCGGGACCCATCGGGGGGAGACCCAGTACTTC. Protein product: CATLGTHRGETQYF.

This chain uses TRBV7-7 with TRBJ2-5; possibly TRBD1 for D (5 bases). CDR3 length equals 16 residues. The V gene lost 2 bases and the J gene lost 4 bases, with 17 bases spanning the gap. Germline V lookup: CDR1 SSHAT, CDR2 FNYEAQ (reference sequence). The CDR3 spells CASSLLRAGNLETQYF. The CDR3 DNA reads TGTGCCAGCAGCTTACTCAGGGCAGGGAACTTAGAGACCCAGTACTTC.

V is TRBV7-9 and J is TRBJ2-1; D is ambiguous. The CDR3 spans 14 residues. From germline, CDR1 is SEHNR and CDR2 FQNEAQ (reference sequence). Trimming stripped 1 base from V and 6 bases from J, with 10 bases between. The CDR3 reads CASSLVYSPNEQFF. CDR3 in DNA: TGTGCCAGCAGCTTAGTTTACTCCCCCAATGAGCAGTTCTTC.

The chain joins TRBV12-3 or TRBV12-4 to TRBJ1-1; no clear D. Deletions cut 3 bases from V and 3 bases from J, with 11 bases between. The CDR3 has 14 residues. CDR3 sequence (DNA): TGTGCCAGCAGTTTGGGCAGGAGATACACTGAAGCTTTCTTT. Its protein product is CASSLGRRYTEAFF.

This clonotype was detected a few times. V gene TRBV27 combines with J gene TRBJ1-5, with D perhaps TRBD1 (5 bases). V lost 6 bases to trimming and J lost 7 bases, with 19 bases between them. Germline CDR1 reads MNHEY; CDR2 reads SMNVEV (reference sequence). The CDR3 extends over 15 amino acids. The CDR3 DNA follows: TGTGCCAGCAGCACCACCGGGGGGTGGGACCAGCCCCAGCATTTT. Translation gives CASSTTGGWDQPQHF.

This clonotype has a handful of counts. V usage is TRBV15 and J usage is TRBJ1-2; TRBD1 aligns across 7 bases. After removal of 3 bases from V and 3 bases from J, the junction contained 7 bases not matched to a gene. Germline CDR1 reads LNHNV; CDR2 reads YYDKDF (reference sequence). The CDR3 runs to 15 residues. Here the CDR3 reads CATSSKLGTDYGYTF. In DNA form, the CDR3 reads TGTGCCACCAGCAGCAAACTAGGGACAGACTATGGCTACACCTTC.

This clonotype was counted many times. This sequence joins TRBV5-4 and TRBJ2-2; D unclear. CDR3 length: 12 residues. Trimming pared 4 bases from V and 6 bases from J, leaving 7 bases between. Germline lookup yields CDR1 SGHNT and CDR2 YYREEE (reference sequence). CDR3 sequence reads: CASSRLAGELFF. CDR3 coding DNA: TGTGCCAGCAGCCGCTTGGCCGGGGAGCTGTTTTTT.

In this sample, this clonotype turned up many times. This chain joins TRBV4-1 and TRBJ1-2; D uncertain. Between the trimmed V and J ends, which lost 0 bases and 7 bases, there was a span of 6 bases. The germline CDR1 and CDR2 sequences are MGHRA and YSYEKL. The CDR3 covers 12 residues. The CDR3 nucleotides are TGCGCCAGCAGCCAAGACCCTGTTGGCTACACCTTC. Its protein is CASSQDPVGYTF.

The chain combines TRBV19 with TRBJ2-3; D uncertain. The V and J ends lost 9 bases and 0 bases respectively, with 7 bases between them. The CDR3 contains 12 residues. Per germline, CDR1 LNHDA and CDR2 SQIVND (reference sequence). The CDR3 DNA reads TGTGCCAGCGCCCCCAGCACAGATACGCAGTATTTT. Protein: CASAPSTDTQYF.

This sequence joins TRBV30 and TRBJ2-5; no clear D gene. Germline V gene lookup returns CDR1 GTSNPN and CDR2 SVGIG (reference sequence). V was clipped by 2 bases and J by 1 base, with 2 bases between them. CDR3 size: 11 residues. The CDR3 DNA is TGTGCCTGGAGTTCCCAAGAGACCCAGTACTTC. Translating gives CAWSSQETQYF.

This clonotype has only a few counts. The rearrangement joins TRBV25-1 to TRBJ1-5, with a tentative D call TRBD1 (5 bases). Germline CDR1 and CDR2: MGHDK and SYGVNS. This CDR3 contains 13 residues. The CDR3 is CPSETDSNQPQHF. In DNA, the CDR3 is TGTCCCTCCGAGACAGATAGCAATCAGCCCCAGCATTTT.

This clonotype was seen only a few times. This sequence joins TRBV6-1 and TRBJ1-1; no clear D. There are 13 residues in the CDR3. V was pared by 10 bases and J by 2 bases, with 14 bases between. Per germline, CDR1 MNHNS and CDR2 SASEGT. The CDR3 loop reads CANFLGINTEAFF. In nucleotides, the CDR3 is TGTGCCAATTTTCTAGGGATTAACACTGAAGCTTTCTTT.

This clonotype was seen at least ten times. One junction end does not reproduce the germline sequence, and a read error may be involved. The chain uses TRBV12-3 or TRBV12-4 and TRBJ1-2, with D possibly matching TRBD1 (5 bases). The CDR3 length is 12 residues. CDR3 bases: TGCGCCAGCAGCTTGGGACTCTATGGCTACACCTTC. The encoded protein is CASSLGLYGYTF.

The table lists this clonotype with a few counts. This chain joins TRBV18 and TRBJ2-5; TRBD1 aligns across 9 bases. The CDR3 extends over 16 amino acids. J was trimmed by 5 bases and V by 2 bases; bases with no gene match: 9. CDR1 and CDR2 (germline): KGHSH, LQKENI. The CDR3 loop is CASSPSWTGEVETQYF. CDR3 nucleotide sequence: TGTGCCAGCTCACCATCCTGGACAGGGGAGGTGGAGACCCAGTACTTC.

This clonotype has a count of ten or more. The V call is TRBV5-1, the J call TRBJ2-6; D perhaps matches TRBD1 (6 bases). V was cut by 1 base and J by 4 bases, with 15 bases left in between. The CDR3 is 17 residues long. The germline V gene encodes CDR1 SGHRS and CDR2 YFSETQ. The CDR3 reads CASSLQSGASGANVLTF. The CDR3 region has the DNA TGCGCCAGCAGCTTGCAATCAGGGGCGTCCGGGGCCAACGTCCTGACTTTC.

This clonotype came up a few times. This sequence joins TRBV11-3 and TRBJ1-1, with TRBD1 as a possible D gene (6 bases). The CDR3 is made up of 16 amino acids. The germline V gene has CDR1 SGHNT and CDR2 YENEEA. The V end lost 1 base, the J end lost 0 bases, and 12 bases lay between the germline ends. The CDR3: CASSLGMGGLNTEAFF. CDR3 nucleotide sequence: TGTGCCAGCAGCTTAGGGATGGGGGGGCTGAACACTGAAGCTTTCTTT.

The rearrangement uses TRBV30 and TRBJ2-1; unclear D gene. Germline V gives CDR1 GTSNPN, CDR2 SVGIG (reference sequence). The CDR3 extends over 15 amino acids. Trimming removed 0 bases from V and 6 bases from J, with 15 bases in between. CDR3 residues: CAWSVLEVGVNEQFF. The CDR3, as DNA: TGTGCCTGGAGTGTACTTGAGGTTGGGGTCAATGAGCAGTTCTTC.

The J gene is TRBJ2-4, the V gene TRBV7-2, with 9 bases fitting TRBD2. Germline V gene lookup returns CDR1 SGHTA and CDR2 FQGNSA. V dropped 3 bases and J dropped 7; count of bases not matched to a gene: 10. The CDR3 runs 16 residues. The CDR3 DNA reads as TGTGCCAGCAGCTTGAATGCGGGAGGGCGAATGAACATTCAGTACTTC. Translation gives CASSLNAGGRMNIQYF.

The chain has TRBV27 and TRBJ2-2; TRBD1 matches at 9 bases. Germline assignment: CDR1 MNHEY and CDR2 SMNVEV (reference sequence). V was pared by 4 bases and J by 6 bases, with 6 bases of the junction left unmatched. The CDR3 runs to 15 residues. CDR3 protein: CASSSTGTGSGELFF. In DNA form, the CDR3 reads TGTGCCAGCAGTTCAACCGGGACAGGGTCCGGGGAGCTGTTTTTT.

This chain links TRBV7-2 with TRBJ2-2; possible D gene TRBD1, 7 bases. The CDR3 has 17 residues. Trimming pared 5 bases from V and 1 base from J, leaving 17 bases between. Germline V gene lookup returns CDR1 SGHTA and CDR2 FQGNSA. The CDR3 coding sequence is TGTGCCAGCAGCCCACGGGGGACAGCGGGGAACACCGGGGAGCTGTTTTTT. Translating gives CASSPRGTAGNTGELFF.